This T cell receptor beta chain was profiled in a study of OX40 agonist ivuxolimab in advanced cancers. The protocol was immunoSEQ multiplex PCR, while the TCRdb copy is restricted to in-frame clones and leaves out a portion. The top ten hold 1% to 1.5% of the sample, which has approximately 63,000 clones, roughly 85% seen once. Germline V gene lookup returns CDR1 SGHNT and CDR2 YYREEE (reference sequence). This CDR3 comprises 12 residues. V was clipped by 4 bases and J by 0 bases, with 4 bases between them. The chain has TRBV5-4 and TRBJ1-1; D not resolved. The sequencing used CD4+ or CD8+ T cells sorted from blood, collected in a trial of the OX40 agonist ivuxolimab. This clonotype was sampled from an adult with an advanced solid tumor such as melanoma, head and neck, liver or kidney cancer. For the CDR3, the DNA is TGTGCCAGCAGCCCCCTGAACACTGAAGCTTTCTTT. It yields the protein CASSPLNTEAFF.